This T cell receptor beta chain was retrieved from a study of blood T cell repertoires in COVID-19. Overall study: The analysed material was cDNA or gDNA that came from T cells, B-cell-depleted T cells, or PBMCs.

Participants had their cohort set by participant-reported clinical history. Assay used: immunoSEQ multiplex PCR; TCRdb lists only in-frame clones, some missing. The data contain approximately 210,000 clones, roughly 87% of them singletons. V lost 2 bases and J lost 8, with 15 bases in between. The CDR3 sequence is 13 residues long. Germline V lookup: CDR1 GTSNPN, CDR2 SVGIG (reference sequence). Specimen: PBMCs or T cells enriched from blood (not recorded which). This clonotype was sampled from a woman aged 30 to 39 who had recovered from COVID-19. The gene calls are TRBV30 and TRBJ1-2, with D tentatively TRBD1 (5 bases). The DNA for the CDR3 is TGTGCCTGGAGTTTTACTCAGGGTGCCGGCTACACCTTC. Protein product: CAWSFTQGAGYTF.